This entry lists 10 T cell receptor beta chains sequenced from one sample in a study of shared clonotypes between healthy human individuals. Sequencing used immunoSEQ multiplex PCR; TCRdb keeps in-frame clones, though not all of them. The sample has about 490,000 clones; around three quarters are singletons. The sequenced sample consisted of PBMCs. All receptors derive from a woman aged 40 to 50 in good health. Some clones in this sample may be carry-over from other donors' samples.

This clone was detected many times. The CDR3 bases are TGTGCCAGCAGCTTAATCGACAGGGGGGTCTACGAGCAGTACTTC. Its translation is CASSLIDRGVYEQYF. V usage is TRBV11-2 and J usage is TRBJ2-7; 9 nucleotides align to TRBD1. The CDR3 is made up of 15 amino acids. Trimming at V came to 2 bases and at J to 3 bases, leaving 5 bases not matched to a gene. CDR1 is SGHAT, CDR2 FQNNGV, per germline.

This sequence joins TRBV7-9 and TRBJ2-7, with a possible D match to TRBD2 (6 bases). With 3 bases removed from V and 0 bases from J, the gap between germline ends came to 12 bases. Germline V gene data show CDR1 as SEHNR and CDR2 as FQNEAQ (reference sequence). CDR3 length: 15 amino acids. The CDR3 loop is CASSFPGTPSYEQYF. The DNA for the CDR3 is TGTGCCAGCAGCTTTCCCGGGACTCCCTCCTACGAGCAGTACTTC.

This clone appeared a single time. V gene TRBV11-2 combines with J gene TRBJ2-3, with D maybe TRBD2 (5 bases). Germline-derived CDR1 and CDR2 are SGHAT and FQNNGV. Trimming cost V 5 bases and J 6 bases, with 18 bases left between them. The CDR3 spans 15 residues. The CDR3 bases are TGTGCCAGCAGCCGGCTGCGGGTCCCAGGCGATACGCAGTATTTT. Amino acids: CASSRLRVPGDTQYF.

The chain uses TRBV4-2 and TRBJ2-7, with D possibly called TRBD1 or TRBD2 (5 bases each). Germline CDR1 reads LGHNA; CDR2 reads YNFKEQ. V lost 1 base to trimming and J lost 4 bases, with 14 bases between them. The CDR3 runs 15 residues. This chain's CDR3 is CASSQGPGPQYEQYF. As DNA, the CDR3 is TGTGCCAGCAGCCAAGGACCGGGACCTCAATACGAGCAGTACTTC.

Details on this clone: A much larger clonotype is one base distant, so this may be a read error. The chain carries TRBV4-1 and TRBJ2-1, with D possibly matching TRBD1 (5 bases). The ends were cut back, 2 bases at V and 10 bases at J, with 6 bases in the middle. The germline V gene encodes CDR1 MGHRA and CDR2 YSYEKL. This CDR3 has 11 amino acids. CDR3 residues: CASSQHREQFF. CDR3 nucleotide sequence: TGCGCCAGCAGCCAACACAGGGAGCAGTTCTTC.

Notes on this clone: This may stem from a read error, because a much larger clone lies one nucleotide away. This chain connects TRBV6-6 to TRBJ2-7; D call uncertain. The CDR3 contains 11 residues. CDR1 and CDR2 from the germline V gene are MNHNY and SVGAGI (reference sequence). The CDR3 DNA reads TGTGCCAGCAGTTATACCTACGAGCAGTGCTTC. Translated: CASSYTYEQCF.

This chain connects TRBV2 to TRBJ2-7; perhaps TRBD2 as D (6 bases). The CDR3 consists of 15 residues. CDR1 and CDR2 from the germline V gene are SNHLY and FYNNEI. V lost 7 bases and J 1 base, leaving 17 bases between the germline ends. The CDR3 DNA reads as TGTGCCAGCATGTCCTCCGGGACTCATTCCTACGAGCAGTACTTC. Protein: CASMSSGTHSYEQYF. Full variable domain (rest looked up from reference TRBV2 and TRBJ2-7): EPEVTQTPSHQVTQMGQEVILRCVPISNHLYFYWYRQILGQKVEFLVSFYNNEISEKSEIFDDQFSVERPDGSNFTLKIRSTKLEDSAMYFCASMSSGTHSYEQYFGPGTRLTVT.

The rearrangement uses TRBV4-2 and TRBJ2-3; D perhaps matches TRBD2 (5 bases). CDR1 is LGHNA and CDR2 is YNFKEQ in the germline V gene. There are 16 residues in the CDR3. The V and J ends lost 1 base and 1 base respectively, with 12 bases between them. CDR3 DNA sequence: TGTGCCAGCAGCCAAGTTGAGGGATCGGGCACAGATACGCAGTATTTT. This encodes CASSQVEGSGTDTQYF.

This clone was counted a few times. The rearrangement links TRBV7-9 to TRBJ2-3; tentatively, D is TRBD2 (6 bases). The CDR3 extends over 14 amino acids. The germline V and J ends were trimmed by 6 bases and 6 bases, with 16 bases remaining between them. CDR1 SEHNR and CDR2 FQNEAQ come from the germline V gene (reference sequence). CDR3 sequence (DNA): TGTGCCAGCAGTTTGGGTACCCGGGAGGATACGCAGTATTTT. Its protein is CASSLGTREDTQYF.

The genes are TRBV5-1 and TRBJ1-3; D not certain. Trimming removed 0 bases from V and 0 bases from J, with 10 bases in between. Germline CDR1 reads SGHRS; CDR2 reads YFSETQ. This CDR3 contains 16 residues. CDR3 DNA: TGCGCCAGCAGCTTGGAGCCGAAGGGCTCTGGAAACACCATATATTTT. This translates into CASSLEPKGSGNTIYF.